This T cell receptor (beta chain) was recovered during a study of OX40 agonist ivuxolimab in advanced cancers. For the wider study: Ivuxolimab, which targeted the costimulatory receptor OX40 (CD134), was an agonistic, fully human IgG2 monoclonal antibody. Intravenous ivuxolimab was administered to patients every 2 weeks at six dose levels: 0.01, 0.1, 0.3, 1.5, 3 and 10 mg/kg. Of the 52 patients in dose escalation, some 19 had hepatocellular carcinoma, approximately 15 had melanoma, 9 had renal cell carcinoma and 9 had head and neck cancer. A male proportion of around 80% and a mean age of 60 years, ranging from roughly 23 to 79, were recorded for the dose-escalation cohort. Prior anti-PD-1, anti-PD-L1 or anti-CTLA-4 therapy was permitted, and checkpoint inhibitors had been received by about two fifths of dose-escalation patients. Partial responses occurred in three dose-escalation patients: two with cutaneous melanoma and one with hepatocellular carcinoma. Peripheral TCRbeta sequencing was intended to test whether TCR sequence diversity was altered and clonal T-cell expansion was caused by ivuxolimab. The paper reports the monotherapy dose-escalation portion (N = 52 patients) of the phase I ivuxolimab trial.

V is shortened by 4 bases, J by 0 bases, and the region joining them spans 7 bases. The CDR3 covers 14 residues, taking in both the cysteine and the phenylalanine. CDR3 DNA only is kept here, 42 bases in frame from base 1. For CDR1 and CDR2, the germline V gene lists SNHLY and FYNNEI. A remark on this clone: The antigen it binds to is not known. No much larger clone exists at a distance of one base, and base qualities are not known.

Genomic DNA was extracted from sorted cells for sequencing of the TCRbeta CDR3 region. The immunoSEQ Assay was used to sequence the TCRbeta CDR3 regions. TCRdb took this table from immuneACCESS and kept in-frame rearrangements with V and J called. Such tables lack part of the clones; where checked against another copy, unresolved V genes explain under half of the gap, and the rest is unexplained. In all, the sample holds over 85,000 clones, and about 83% of those were seen once. In total, the top ten clones hold 0.5% of the sample. The trial excluded patients who had a history of autoimmune disease or were on systemic immunosuppression. Peripheral blood for TCR sequencing was collected from all dose cohorts at baseline, on cycle 4 day 1, and on cycle 7 day 1. The samples were drawn from a first-in-human, open-label, multicenter phase I dose-escalation trial of ivuxolimab. Adults with locally advanced or metastatic melanoma, renal cell carcinoma, hepatocellular carcinoma or head and neck squamous cell carcinoma were enrolled in the trial. Before TCR sequencing, CD4+ T cells and CD8+ T cells from peripheral blood were sorted into separate populations.

Study-wide conclusions, independent of this receptor: In the 0.1-3.0 mg/kg groups, partial responders were among the patients with the lowest normalized peripheral clonal expansion, particularly in CD8+ T cells. After ivuxolimab, more expanded clones were found on average in CD8+ T cells than in CD4+ T cells. At doses of 0.1 to 3.0 mg/kg, clonal expansion of both CD4+ and CD8+ blood T cells was observed from baseline to week 6. The antigen specificity of the clonally expanded peripheral T cells was not determined. Low levels of normalized T-cell clonal expansion were also seen in some patients who did not respond.

The chain is assembled from TRBV2 and TRBJ1-5; the D gene is unclear. The sequenced sample was CD4+ or CD8+ T cells sorted from blood, obtained in a trial of the OX40 agonist ivuxolimab. This clonotype was sampled from an adult with an advanced solid tumor such as melanoma, head and neck, liver or kidney cancer. The CDR3 protein sequence reads: CASSVVYSNQPQHF. The DNA is TGTGCCAGCAGTGTGGTTTATAGCAATCAGCCCCAGCATTTT.